This T cell receptor beta chain was identified in a study of PD-1 blockade in classical Hodgkin lymphoma (dated by TCRdb to between 2020 and 2021). Study-wide context: Nivolumab dosing was 3 mg/kg intravenously every 2 weeks, continuing until either disease progression or unacceptable toxicity. A peripheral blood immune signature of response to PD-1 blockade in classical Hodgkin lymphoma was defined using TCR beta sequencing and CyTOF.

Paper-wide results and their limitations: By C4D1, a significant rise was seen in CD4+ TCR diversity but not in CD8+ TCR diversity (p=0.0027 vs p=0.16), and the rise was most apparent among complete responders (p=0.02). Trial patients with a complete response had baseline diversity similar to that of newly diagnosed patients, while partial responders and progressors had significantly lower diversity. Lower diversity was observed in patients in whom nivolumab was started less than 1 year after ASCT, and these patients were excluded from later analyses so that confounding by immune reconstitution would be avoided. Baseline TCR diversity was reported to be lower in newly diagnosed patients than in healthy donors, and even lower in relapsed/refractory patients. The study was limited to a single clinical trial cohort, and causes of repertoire differences, possibly disease activity or prior therapy, remained undefined.

Turning to this clone: What this receptor recognizes is not known. Base qualities are not provided; no much larger clone lies one nucleotide away.

The time point label here, explained by the study, means: cycle 4 day 1 (C4D1), after 6 weeks of nivolumab. Every trial patient had relapsed following autologous stem cell transplantation, and prior brentuximab vedotin exposure was what differed among cohorts A, B and C. CD4+ T cells were purified from thawed PBMCs by magnetic negative selection with a Miltenyi CD4+ T cell isolation kit. A total of 56 patients with relapsed/refractory classical Hodgkin lymphoma made up the trial cohort, and each patient's best overall response was complete response, partial response or progressive disease. Single-agent nivolumab was administered to trial patients in the multi-cohort phase II CheckMate 205 trial. An independent review committee assessed best overall response using the 2007 International Working Group response criteria. PBMCs from the trial were collected at three points: immediately before nivolumab initiation (C1D1), and during therapy at cycle 2 day 1 and cycle 4 day 1. Peripheral blood was collected in 8 mL Vacutainer Cell Preparation Tubes, from which PBMCs were isolated by centrifugation and then cryopreserved. Purified CD4+ and CD8+ fractions were prepared only for cases with an additional available PBMC sample. Magnetically labelled cells were depleted on LS columns in a quadroMACS separator, and the flow-through was collected as the purified fraction.

Germline trimming: 3 bases from V, 0 bases from J; junction bases outside gene matches: 2. Reading the germline V gene gives CDR1 SNHLY and CDR2 FYNNEI. The CDR3 runs 14 residues from the cysteine to the phenylalanine. Kept here is only the CDR3 DNA, which spans 42 bases and is read in frame from base 1. The Qiagen DNeasy kit was used to extract genomic DNA both from unsorted PBMCs and from the negatively selected CD4+ and CD8+ fractions. TCR beta CDR3 regions were amplified by immunoSEQ multiplex PCR using primers annealing to V and J segments. A synthetic immune receptor repertoire was used to minimize amplification bias, and any remaining bias was removed computationally after sequencing. The authors' analysis ran thus. Custom Python scripts were used to quantify repertoire diversity as the Shannon entropy index. Unsorted, CD4+ and CD8+ repertoires were analyzed separately, except for combined analyses in which CD4+ and CD8+ sequences were merged in silico. Clonal expansion was defined as a frequency increase of at least 2-fold after treatment compared with C1D1, and clones undetected at baseline were assigned a pseudocount of 0.5. Clones with 0 or 1 copy at C1D1 were defined as singleton clones, while clones with 2 or more copies were defined as non-singleton clones. Clones expanded in unsorted samples were labelled as CD4+, CD8+ or unknown by matching protein sequences in sorted samples from the same patient. Wilcoxon tests were applied to paired samples to test diversity changes from C1D1 to C4D1. TCRdb took over this immuneACCESS table, retaining in-frame rearrangements with V and J assigned. Such tables are incomplete; in checked studies, under half of the missing clones stem from an unresolved V gene, and the remainder is unexplained. V and J calls and clone size are those listed in that table; D and trimming were worked out from the DNA. The sample contains roughly 30,000 clones, under 80% of them found a single time. The biggest ten clones account for roughly 0.57% of the sample.

The input for sequencing was CD4+ T cells from blood, taken before the fourth cycle of nivolumab. The sequence came from a human donor with classical Hodgkin lymphoma. The chain employs TRBV2 and TRBJ2-7, with TRBD2 matching 7 junction bases. The nucleotide sequence reads as follows: TGTGCCAGCAGTGAGGGCGGGAGCTCCTACGAGCAGTACTTC. Its translation reads: CASSEGGSSYEQYF.